This record looks at one TCR beta chain sequence and its context. Original processing methods: Reference gene primer amplification yielded estimated nucleated cell counts. Clones were read by immunoSEQ multiplex PCR, and TCRdb kept only the in-frame ones, dropping some. The V and J calls and clone size are taken from that table; D and trimming were inferred from the DNA. The sample holds some 250,000 clones, around 88% seen once. This record belongs to a study of blood T cell repertoires in COVID-19. Study in general: Acute and convalescent COVID-19 samples came from the United States, Italy and Spain. Sample material is recorded as cDNA or gDNA derived from T cells, B-cell-depleted T cells, or PBMCs.

After removal of 0 bases from V and 7 bases from J, the junction contained 13 bases not matched to a gene. The CDR3 length is 17 residues. Germline V gene data show CDR1 as SGHDT and CDR2 as YYEEEE. Sequencing input: peripheral blood. V usage is TRBV5-6 and J usage is TRBJ2-1, with 7 bases matching TRBD1. This clonotype originated in a man aged 40-49 years with active or convalescent COVID-19. Written as DNA, the CDR3 is TGTGCCAGCAGCTTGGCCTTCAGAGGGGGCCCGGGGAATGAGCAGTTCTTC. Translation gives CASSLAFRGGPGNEQFF.